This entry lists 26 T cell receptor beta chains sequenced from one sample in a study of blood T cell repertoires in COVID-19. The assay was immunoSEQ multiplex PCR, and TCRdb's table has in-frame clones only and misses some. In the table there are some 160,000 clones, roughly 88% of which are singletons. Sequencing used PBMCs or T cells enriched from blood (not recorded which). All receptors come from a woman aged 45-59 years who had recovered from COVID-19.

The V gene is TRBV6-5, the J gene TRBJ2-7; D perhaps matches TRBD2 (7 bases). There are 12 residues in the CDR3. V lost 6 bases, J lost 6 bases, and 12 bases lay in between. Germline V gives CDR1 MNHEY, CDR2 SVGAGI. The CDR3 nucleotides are TGTGCCAGCAGGGGAGGGGGGAGCGAGCAGTACTTC. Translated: CASRGGGSEQYF.

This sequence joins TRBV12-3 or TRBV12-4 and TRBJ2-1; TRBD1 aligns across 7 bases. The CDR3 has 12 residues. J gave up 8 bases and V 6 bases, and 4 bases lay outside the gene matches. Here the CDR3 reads CASSRQGYEQFF. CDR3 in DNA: TGTGCCAGCAGCCGACAGGGCTATGAGCAGTTCTTC.

CDR3 loop: CAISPYGQGNNYGYTF. The CDR3 DNA follows: TGTGCCATCAGTCCGTACGGACAGGGCAATAACTATGGCTACACCTTC. V and J are TRBV10-3 and TRBJ1-2; TRBD1 matches at 8 bases. The V gene's germline CDR1 is ENHRY and CDR2 SYGVKD. V lost 5 bases, J lost 1 base, and 9 bases stayed unmatched. This CDR3 has 16 residues.

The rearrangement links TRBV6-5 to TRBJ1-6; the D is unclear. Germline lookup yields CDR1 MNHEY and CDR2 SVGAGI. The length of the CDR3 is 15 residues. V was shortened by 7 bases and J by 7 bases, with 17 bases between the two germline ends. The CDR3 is CASTVSGSGNSPLHF. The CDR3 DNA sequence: TGTGCCAGCACCGTGTCGGGGTCGGGGAATTCACCCCTCCACTTT.

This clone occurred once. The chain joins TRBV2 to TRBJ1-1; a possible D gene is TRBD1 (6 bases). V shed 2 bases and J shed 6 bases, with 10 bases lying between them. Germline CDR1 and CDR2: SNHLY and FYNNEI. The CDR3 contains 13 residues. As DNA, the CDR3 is TGTGCCAGCAGTGAAAGGGGGGGCTCTGAAGCTTTCTTT. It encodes CASSERGGSEAFF.

The CDR3 DNA follows: TGTGCCAGTAGTTCAAGGACTAGCGGGGGTGCAGGTACGCAGTATTTT. Its protein is CASSSRTSGGAGTQYF. The rearrangement joins TRBV19 to TRBJ2-3, with 13 bases identical to TRBD2. V lost 5 bases and J lost 8; bases outside the gene matches: 10. The CDR3 has 16 amino acids. Germline V gene data show CDR1 as LNHDA and CDR2 as SQIVND (reference sequence).

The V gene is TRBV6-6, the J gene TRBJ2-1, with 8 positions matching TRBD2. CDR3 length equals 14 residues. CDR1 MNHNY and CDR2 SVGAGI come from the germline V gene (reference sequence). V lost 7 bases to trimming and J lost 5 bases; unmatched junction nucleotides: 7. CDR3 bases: TGTGCCAGCAAGCAAGCGGGGGCCCACAATGAGCAGTTCTTC. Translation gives CASKQAGAHNEQFF.

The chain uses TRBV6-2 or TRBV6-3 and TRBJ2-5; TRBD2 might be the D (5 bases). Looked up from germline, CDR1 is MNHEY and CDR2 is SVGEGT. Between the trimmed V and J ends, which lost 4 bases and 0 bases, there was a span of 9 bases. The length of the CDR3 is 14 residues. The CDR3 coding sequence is TGTGCCAGCAGTTCCCCGGGGTACCAAGAGACCCAGTACTTC. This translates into CASSSPGYQETQYF.

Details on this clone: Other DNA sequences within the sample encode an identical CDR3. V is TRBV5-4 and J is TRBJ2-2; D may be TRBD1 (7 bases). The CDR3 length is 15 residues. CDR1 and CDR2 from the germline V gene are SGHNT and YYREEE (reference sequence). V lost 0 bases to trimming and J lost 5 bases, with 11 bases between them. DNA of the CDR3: TGTGCCAGCAGCTTGGCAGGGGGGAGGACCGGGGAGCTGTTTTTT. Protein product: CASSLAGGRTGELFF.

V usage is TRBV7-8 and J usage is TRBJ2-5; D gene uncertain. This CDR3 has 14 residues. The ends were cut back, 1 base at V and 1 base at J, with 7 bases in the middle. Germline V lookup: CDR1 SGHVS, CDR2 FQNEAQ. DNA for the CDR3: TGTGCCAGCAGCTTAGGACTTCTCCAAGAGACCCAGTACTTC. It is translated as CASSLGLLQETQYF.

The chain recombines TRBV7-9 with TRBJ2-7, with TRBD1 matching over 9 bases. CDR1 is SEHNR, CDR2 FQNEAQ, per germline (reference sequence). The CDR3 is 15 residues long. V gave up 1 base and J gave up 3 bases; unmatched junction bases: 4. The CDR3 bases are TGTGCCAGCAGCTTAGGGACAGGGGTCAACTACGAGCAGTACTTC. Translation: CASSLGTGVNYEQYF.

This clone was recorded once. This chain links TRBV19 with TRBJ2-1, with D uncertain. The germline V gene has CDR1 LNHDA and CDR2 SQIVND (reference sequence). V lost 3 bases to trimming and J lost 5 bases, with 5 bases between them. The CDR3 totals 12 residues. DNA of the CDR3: TGTGCCAGTAGTATCCTCCACAATGAGCAGTTCTTC. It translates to CASSILHNEQFF.

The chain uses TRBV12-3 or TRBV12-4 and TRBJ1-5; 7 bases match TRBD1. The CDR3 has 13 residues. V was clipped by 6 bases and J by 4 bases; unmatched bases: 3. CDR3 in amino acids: CASSPDRNQPQHF. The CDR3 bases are TGTGCCAGCAGCCCGGACAGGAATCAGCCCCAGCATTTT.

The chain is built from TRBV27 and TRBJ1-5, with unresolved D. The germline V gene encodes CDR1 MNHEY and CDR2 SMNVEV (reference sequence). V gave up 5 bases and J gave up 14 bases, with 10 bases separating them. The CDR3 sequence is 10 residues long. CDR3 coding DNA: TGTGCCAGCAGTCCTACCCTGAAGCATTTT. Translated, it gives CASSPTLKHF.

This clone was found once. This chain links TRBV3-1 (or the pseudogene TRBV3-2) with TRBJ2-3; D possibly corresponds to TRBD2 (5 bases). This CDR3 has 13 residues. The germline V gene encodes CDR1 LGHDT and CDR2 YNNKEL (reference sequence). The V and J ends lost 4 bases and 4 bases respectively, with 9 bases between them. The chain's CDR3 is CASSPRTADTQYF. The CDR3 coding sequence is TGTGCCAGCAGCCCGCGGACTGCAGATACGCAGTATTTT.

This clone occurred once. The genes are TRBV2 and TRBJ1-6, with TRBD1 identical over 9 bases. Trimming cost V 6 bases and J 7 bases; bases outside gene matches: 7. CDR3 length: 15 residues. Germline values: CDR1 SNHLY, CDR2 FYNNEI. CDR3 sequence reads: CASRMRTGVNSPLHF. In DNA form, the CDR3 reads TGTGCCAGCAGGATGAGGACAGGGGTAAATTCACCCCTCCACTTT. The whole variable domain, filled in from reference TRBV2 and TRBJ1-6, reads EPEVTQTPSHQVTQMGQEVILRCVPISNHLYFYWYRQILGQKVEFLVSFYNNEISEKSEIFDDQFSVERPDGSNFTLKIRSTKLEDSAMYFCASRMRTGVNSPLHFGNGTRLTVT.

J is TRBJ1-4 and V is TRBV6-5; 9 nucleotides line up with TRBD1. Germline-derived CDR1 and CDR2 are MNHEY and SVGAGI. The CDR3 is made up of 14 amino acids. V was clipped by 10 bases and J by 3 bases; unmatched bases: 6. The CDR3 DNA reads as TGTGCCACGGCGGACAGGGGAGCTAATGAAAAACTGTTTTTT. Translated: CATADRGANEKLFF.

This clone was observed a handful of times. CDR3 nucleotide sequence: TGTGCCAGCAAGTTGGTAAAGGGGGCCGGCAATGAGCAGTTCTTC. Encoded protein: CASKLVKGAGNEQFF. This chain links TRBV6-5 with TRBJ2-1; 7 bases match TRBD1. The CDR3 runs to 15 residues. V lost 7 bases, J lost 6 bases, and 12 bases stayed unmatched. The germline V gene has CDR1 MNHEY and CDR2 SVGAGI.

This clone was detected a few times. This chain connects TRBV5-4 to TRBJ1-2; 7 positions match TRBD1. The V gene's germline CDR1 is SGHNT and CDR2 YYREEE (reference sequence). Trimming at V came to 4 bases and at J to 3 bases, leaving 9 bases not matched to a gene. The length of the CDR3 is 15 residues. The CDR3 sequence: CASSGRGQGDYGYTF. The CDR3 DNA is TGTGCCAGCAGCGGACGAGGCCAGGGGGACTATGGCTACACCTTC.

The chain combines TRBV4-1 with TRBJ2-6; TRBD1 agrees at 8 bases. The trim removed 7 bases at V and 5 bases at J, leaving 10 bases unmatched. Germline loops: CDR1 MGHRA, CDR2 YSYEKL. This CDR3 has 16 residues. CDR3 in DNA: TGCGCCAGCACCCAGACAGGGGTTGAGAGGGCCAACGTCCTGACTTTC. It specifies CASTQTGVERANVLTF.

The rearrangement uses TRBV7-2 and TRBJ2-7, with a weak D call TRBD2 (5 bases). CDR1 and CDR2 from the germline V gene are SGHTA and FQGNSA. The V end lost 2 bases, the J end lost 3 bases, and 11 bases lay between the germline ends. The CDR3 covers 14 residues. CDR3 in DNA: TGTGCCAGCAGCTTAAGCGGAGTTCTCTACGAGCAGTACTTC. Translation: CASSLSGVLYEQYF. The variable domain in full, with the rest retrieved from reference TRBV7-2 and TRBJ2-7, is GAGVSQSPSNKVTEKGKDVELRCDPISGHTALYWYRQSLGQGLEFLIYFQGNSAPDKSGLPSDRFSAERTGGSVSTLTIQRTQQEDSAVYLCASSLSGVLYEQYFGPGTRLTVT.

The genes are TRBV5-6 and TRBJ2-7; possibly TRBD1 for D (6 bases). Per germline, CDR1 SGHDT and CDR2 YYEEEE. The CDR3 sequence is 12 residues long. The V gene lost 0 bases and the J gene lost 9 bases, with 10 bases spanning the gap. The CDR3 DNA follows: TGTGCCAGCAGCTTGGGCCAGGGGTTGCAGTACTTC. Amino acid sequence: CASSLGQGLQYF. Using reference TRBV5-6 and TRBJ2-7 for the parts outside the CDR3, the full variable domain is DAGVTQSPTHLIKTRGQQVTLRCSPKSGHDTVSWYQQALGQGPQFIFQYYEEEERQRGNFPDRFSGHQFPNYSSELNVNALLLGDSALYLCASSLGQGLQYFGPGTRLTVT.

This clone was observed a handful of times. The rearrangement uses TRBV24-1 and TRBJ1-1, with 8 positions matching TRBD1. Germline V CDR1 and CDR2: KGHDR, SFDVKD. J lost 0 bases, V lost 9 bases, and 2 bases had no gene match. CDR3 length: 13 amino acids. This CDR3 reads CATRTGLNTEAFF. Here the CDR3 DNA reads TGTGCCACCCGGACAGGGCTGAACACTGAAGCTTTCTTT.

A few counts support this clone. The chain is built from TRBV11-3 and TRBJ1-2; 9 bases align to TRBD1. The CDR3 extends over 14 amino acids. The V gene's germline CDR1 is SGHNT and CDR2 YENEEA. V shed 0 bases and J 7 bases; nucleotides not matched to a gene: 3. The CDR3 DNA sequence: TGTGCCAGCAGCTTAGAACAGGGGGCCCGTGGCTACACCTTC. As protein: CASSLEQGARGYTF. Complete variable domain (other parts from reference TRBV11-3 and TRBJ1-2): EAGVVQSPRYKIIEKKQPVAFWCNPISGHNTLYWYLQNLGQGPELLIRYENEEAVDDSQLPKDRFSAERLKGVDSTLKIQPAELGDSAVYLCASSLEQGARGYTFGSGTRLTVV.

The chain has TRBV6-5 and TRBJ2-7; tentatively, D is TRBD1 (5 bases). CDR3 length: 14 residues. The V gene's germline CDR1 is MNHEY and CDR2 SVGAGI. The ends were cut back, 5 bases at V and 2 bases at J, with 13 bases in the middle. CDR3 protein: CASSPLTEPYEQYF. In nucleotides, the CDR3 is TGTGCCAGCAGTCCTTTGACAGAACCCTACGAGCAGTACTTC.

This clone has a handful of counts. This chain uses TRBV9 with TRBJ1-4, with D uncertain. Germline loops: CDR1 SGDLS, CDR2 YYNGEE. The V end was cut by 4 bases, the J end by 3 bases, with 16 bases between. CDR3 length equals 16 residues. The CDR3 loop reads CASSTRTGGANEKLFF. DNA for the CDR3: TGTGCCAGCAGCACCAGGACGGGAGGTGCTAATGAAAAACTGTTTTTT.